Listed below are T cell receptor beta chains from one sample, sequenced in a study of spatial heterogeneity in lung cancer. TCRdb passed the 5' RACE reads through MiXCR, listing each CDR3 protein once. The sample has roughly 39,000 distinct CDR3 sequences, approximately 7% seen once; the top ten hold around 43%. Material: PBMCs, obtained at surgery. Receptor source: a female donor with early-stage non-small cell lung cancer. Both conserved end residues are part of each CDR3. A clone size is listed for some rows: how often the clone was seen (once, few, many), or a class if it is expanded.

CDR3 protein: CASSRLAGSTDTQYF
clone size: many
J gene: TRBJ2-3
V gene: TRBV3-1

CDR3 protein: CASSSVVRTQYF
clone size: many
J gene: TRBJ2-3
V gene: TRBV11-1

CDR3 protein: CASSFSAQVSSYNSPLHF
clone size: many
J gene: TRBJ1-6
V gene: TRBV7-8

CDR3 protein: CASSLPAGQPYEQYF
clone size: few
J gene: TRBJ2-7
V gene: TRBV6-1

CDR3 protein: CASSLSSNQPQHF
clone size: .
J gene: TRBJ1-5
V gene: TRBV7-2

CDR3 protein: CASSFAQGDGYTF
clone size: .
J gene: TRBJ1-2
V gene: TRBV5-5

CDR3 protein: CASSLDRDQPQHF
clone size: many
J gene: TRBJ1-5
V gene: TRBV12-3/TRBV12-4

CDR3 protein: CASRAAALNTGELFF
clone size: many
J gene: TRBJ2-2
V gene: TRBV6-1

CDR3 protein: CAGSLVQTGNLWYF
clone size: few
J gene: TRBJ2-7
V gene: TRBV28

CDR3 protein: CASSSTTYGYTF
clone size: few
J gene: TRBJ1-2
V gene: TRBV6-6

CDR3 protein: CASSSSSRASGNTIYF
clone size: .
J gene: TRBJ1-3
V gene: TRBV9

CDR3 protein: CSARGDLRHEKLFF
clone size: many
J gene: TRBJ1-4
V gene: TRBV20-1

CDR3 protein: CAIREGYTEAFF
clone size: many
J gene: TRBJ1-1
V gene: TRBV10-3

CDR3 protein: CASSLAVGPGNYGYTF
clone size: many
J gene: TRBJ1-2
V gene: TRBV5-1

CDR3 protein: CASSDSGLAGAIKETQYF
clone size: few
J gene: TRBJ2-5
V gene: TRBV2

CDR3 protein: CASSPLSRTEAFF
clone size: many
J gene: TRBJ1-1
V gene: TRBV11-2

CDR3 protein: CSALRAGGSLSTDTQYF
clone size: few
J gene: TRBJ2-3
V gene: TRBV20-1

CDR3 protein: CSVVSMDDNTEAFF
clone size: few
J gene: TRBJ1-1
V gene: TRBV29-1

CDR3 protein: CASSSRVPGGAFF
clone size: many
J gene: TRBJ1-1
V gene: TRBV7-9

CDR3 protein: CASSLFVASTPDSNQPQHF
clone size: many
J gene: TRBJ1-5
V gene: TRBV12-3/TRBV12-4

CDR3 protein: CASSLNPGRGTEAFF
clone size: many
J gene: TRBJ1-1
V gene: TRBV7-3

CDR3 protein: CATERRSPGETQYF
clone size: few
J gene: TRBJ2-5
V gene: TRBV15

CDR3 protein: CASSPNLGGYTF
clone size: .
J gene: TRBJ1-2
V gene: TRBV6-5

CDR3 protein: CASLIRGHEQFF
clone size: many
J gene: TRBJ2-1
V gene: TRBV12-3/TRBV12-4

CDR3 protein: CASSLRAGRSTEAFF
clone size: .
J gene: TRBJ1-1
V gene: TRBV7-9

CDR3 protein: CASSLFAGSNQPQHF
clone size: many
J gene: TRBJ1-5
V gene: TRBV27

CDR3 protein: CASSLPSTDTQYF
clone size: many
J gene: TRBJ2-3
V gene: TRBV18

CDR3 protein: CASSLGGDRVTDTQYF
clone size: many
J gene: TRBJ2-3
V gene: TRBV11-2

CDR3 protein: CASTQGTGGSTEAFF
clone size: few
J gene: TRBJ1-1
V gene: TRBV5-1

CDR3 protein: CASSQGGSRAWGNQPQHF
clone size: many
J gene: TRBJ1-5
V gene: TRBV4-1

CDR3 protein: CASSLRSYMNTEAFF
clone size: many
J gene: TRBJ1-1
V gene: TRBV7-2

CDR3 protein: CSVLGGLFGADEKLFF
clone size: many
J gene: TRBJ1-4
V gene: TRBV29-1

CDR3 protein: CASSPEGLGSGELFF
clone size: few
J gene: TRBJ2-2
V gene: TRBV11-2

CDR3 protein: CSVVGINEKLFF
clone size: .
J gene: TRBJ1-4
V gene: TRBV29-1

CDR3 protein: CASSFGQGSYEQYF
clone size: many
J gene: TRBJ2-7
V gene: TRBV2

CDR3 protein: CASSIGGLDTDTQCF
clone size: .
J gene: TRBJ2-3
V gene: TRBV11-2

CDR3 protein: CASSPQGGTNEKLFF
clone size: .
J gene: TRBJ1-4
V gene: TRBV12-3/TRBV12-4

CDR3 protein: CATSDYTDTQYF
clone size: many
J gene: TRBJ2-3
V gene: TRBV24-1

CDR3 protein: CASSLTSYEQYF
clone size: .
J gene: TRBJ2-7
V gene: TRBV11-3

CDR3 protein: CASNIISGNQPQHF
clone size: .
J gene: TRBJ1-5
V gene: TRBV28

CDR3 protein: CASSYPQGTTYGYTF
clone size: .
J gene: TRBJ1-2
V gene: TRBV6-5

CDR3 protein: CASSPLGLTYEQYF
clone size: many
J gene: TRBJ2-7
V gene: TRBV7-6

CDR3 protein: CASSPTVIGMVAKNIQYF
clone size: few
J gene: TRBJ2-4
V gene: TRBV6-1

CDR3 protein: CASRETGAYNSPLHF
clone size: .
J gene: TRBJ1-6
V gene: TRBV2

CDR3 protein: CASSLTRETYNEQFF
clone size: many
J gene: TRBJ2-1
V gene: TRBV7-3

CDR3 protein: CASSQARHTQYF
clone size: few
J gene: TRBJ2-3
V gene: TRBV14